This T cell receptor beta chain is from a study of cytomegalovirus exposure and HLA in healthy donors. Overall study: Unique TCRs numbering approximately 80 million, obtained from HLA-typed donors, made up an early data release. General study points: Reportedly, HLA-A and HLA-B alleles of most subjects were accurately predicted from TCR beta. Most TCRs appeared rarely, but some public TCRs recurred in many donors. Indistinguishable V segments, including TRBV6-2 and TRBV6-3, were excluded.

Germline V gene sequence: CDR1 MNHEY, CDR2 SVGAGI. This CDR3 has 11 residues. Trimming stripped 4 bases from V and 7 bases from J, with 7 bases between. About this clone itself: Its antigen remains unidentified.

The PCR used 60 Vbeta and 13 Jbeta primers. Sequencing was performed with immunoSEQ multiplex PCR; in TCRdb, only in-frame clones are kept and a portion is missing. This sample has about 200,000 clones; about 80% occur once, and the top ten carry around 2%. The sequence was collected from a man between 18 and 35 years old in good health and CMV-seronegative. Specimen: PBMCs. The rearrangement joins TRBV6-5 to TRBJ1-1, with unresolved D. CDR3 residues: CASSSIDEAFF. For the CDR3, the DNA is TGTGCCAGCAGTTCTATAGATGAAGCTTTCTTT.